The 30 T cell receptor beta chains below all came from one sample that was sequenced in a study of T cells in localized non-small cell lung cancer. The data were produced by immunoSEQ multiplex PCR, yet TCRdb's version contains in-frame clones alone and is incomplete. The sample has tens of thousands of clones, about 91% seen once; the top ten hold roughly 15%. Material: peripheral blood, obtained before any cancer treatment. These receptors were collected from a man aged 35 to 69 with stage I squamous cell lung carcinoma.

The chain couples TRBV18 to TRBJ1-3; D call uncertain. Trimming took off 5 bases at V and 8 bases at J, with 10 bases between the two ends. The CDR3 sequence is 12 residues long. Germline V CDR1 and CDR2: KGHSH, LQKENI. The CDR3 DNA follows: TGTGCCAGCTCAGACACTTGGGACACCATATATTTT. Its protein is CASSDTWDTIYF.

The chain recombines TRBV18 with TRBJ1-2; TRBD1 matches 8 bases. The CDR3 has 14 residues. CDR1 and CDR2 from the germline V gene are KGHSH and LQKENI. Germline trimming cut 2 bases from V and 7 bases from J; bases unmatched to any gene: 6. CDR3: CASSPGRQGFGYTF. CDR3 in DNA: TGTGCCAGCTCACCAGGGCGACAGGGGTTTGGCTACACCTTC.

A word on this clone: This CDR3 is also generated by other DNA sequences in the sample. The chain carries TRBV18 and TRBJ1-1; no firm D call. The length of the CDR3 is 14 residues. Trimming pared 1 base from V and 0 bases from J, leaving 6 bases between. Germline CDR1 KGHSH, CDR2 LQKENI. CDR3 nucleotides: TGTGCCAGCTCACCACAGGGTTTGAACACTGAAGCTTTCTTT. Amino acid sequence: CASSPQGLNTEAFF.

The chain combines TRBV7-8 with TRBJ2-1; 12 bases match TRBD2. With 1 base clipped from V and 4 bases from J, the junction kept 2 bases outside the gene matches. This CDR3 spans 16 amino acids. CDR1 and CDR2 (germline): SGHVS, FQNEAQ. The CDR3 sequence is CASSLGTSGTYNEQFF. CDR3 DNA: TGTGCCAGCAGCTTAGGGACTAGCGGGACATACAATGAGCAGTTCTTC.

The V call is TRBV27, the J call TRBJ2-3; the D gene is possibly TRBD1 (5 bases). There are 15 residues in the CDR3. Trimming removed 6 bases from V and 2 bases from J, with 15 bases in between. CDR1 is MNHEY and CDR2 is SMNVEV in the germline V gene (reference sequence). CDR3 DNA: TGTGCCAGCAGCGCCGTGGTGGGGCTCACAGATACGCAGTATTTT. This sequence encodes CASSAVVGLTDTQYF.

This chain uses TRBV27 with TRBJ2-2; 8 bases align to TRBD1. CDR3 size: 14 residues. V lost 5 bases to trimming and J lost 2 bases; unmatched junction nucleotides: 1. From germline, CDR1 is MNHEY and CDR2 SMNVEV (reference sequence). CDR3: CASSGQGNTGELFF. The CDR3 DNA sequence: TGTGCCAGCAGTGGACAGGGCAACACCGGGGAGCTGTTTTTT.

This rearrangement joins TRBV10-3 to TRBJ2-2; maybe TRBD1 (6 bases). Germline lookup yields CDR1 ENHRY and CDR2 SYGVKD. V lost 3 bases and J lost 1, with 12 bases in between. CDR3 length: 16 amino acids. The CDR3 DNA follows: TGTGCCATCAGTGAATTCCTCAGGGGGAACACCGGGGAGCTGTTTTTT. This translates into CAISEFLRGNTGELFF.

The V and J genes are TRBV29-1 and TRBJ1-1, with D maybe TRBD1 (6 bases). This CDR3 contains 15 residues. Trimming stripped 6 bases from V and 0 bases from J, with 17 bases between. Germline lookup yields CDR1 SQVTM and CDR2 ANQGSEA. The CDR3 is CSVARGGRLNTEAFF. The CDR3 DNA follows: TGCAGCGTGGCAAGGGGGGGCAGATTGAACACTGAAGCTTTCTTT.

This clone has a handful of counts. The rearrangement joins TRBV7-9 to TRBJ1-2; no clear D. The V gene lost 7 bases and the J gene lost 5 bases, with 11 bases spanning the gap. The CDR3 has 12 amino acids. CDR1 is SEHNR, CDR2 FQNEAQ, per germline (reference sequence). The CDR3 here is CASTPLGYGYTF. CDR3 sequence (DNA): TGTGCCAGCACCCCTTTGGGGTATGGCTACACCTTC.

CDR3 coding DNA: TGCGCCAGCAGCTCTGGACTAGCGGGGTACAATGAGCAGTTCTTC. As protein: CASSSGLAGYNEQFF. This sequence joins TRBV5-1 and TRBJ2-1; 12 positions match TRBD2. The CDR3 spans 15 residues. V gave up 3 bases and J gave up 4 bases; unmatched junction bases: 2. Per germline, CDR1 SGHRS and CDR2 YFSETQ.

The chain uses TRBV5-1 and TRBJ2-7, with a weak D call TRBD1 (6 bases). This CDR3 contains 14 residues. The V and J ends lost 4 bases and 1 base respectively, with 12 bases between them. Germline-derived CDR1 and CDR2 are SGHRS and YFSETQ. CDR3 sequence reads: CASSPSRGSYEQYF. In DNA, the CDR3 is TGCGCCAGCAGCCCGAGCAGGGGATCCTACGAGCAGTACTTC.

V and J are TRBV6-5 and TRBJ2-1; no clear D gene. Trimming pared 6 bases from V and 10 bases from J, leaving 16 bases between. Germline lookup yields CDR1 MNHEY and CDR2 SVGAGI. The CDR3 is 13 amino acids. CDR3 nucleotide sequence: TGTGCCAGCAGCCCCCAGGTCCGTCAAGAGCAGTTCTTC. It yields the protein CASSPQVRQEQFF.

This clone was detected only once. This chain joins TRBV7-3 and TRBJ2-5; 10 bases agree with TRBD1. CDR3 length: 15 residues. Losses at the gene ends were 4 bases for V and 4 bases for J; bases not matched to a gene: 6. Germline CDR1 is SGHTA and CDR2 is FQGTGA. This CDR3 is CASSSGTGAPETQYF. CDR3 DNA: TGTGCCAGCAGCTCCGGGACAGGGGCACCAGAGACCCAGTACTTC.

In the case of this clone: The same CDR3 arises from other DNA sequences in this sample as well. The chain carries TRBV28 and TRBJ1-2; D is perhaps TRBD1 (5 bases). Trimming took off 3 bases at V and 4 bases at J, with 12 bases between the two ends. CDR1 is MDHEN, CDR2 SYDVKM, per germline. CDR3 length: 14 residues. CDR3 sequence (DNA): TGTGCCAGCAGTTTCGGTACCAGGGTCTATGGCTACACCTTC. It specifies CASSFGTRVYGYTF.

The rearrangement links TRBV7-8 to TRBJ1-6; 9 bases align to TRBD1. The trim removed 5 bases at V and 7 bases at J, leaving 3 bases unmatched. CDR3 length: 14 amino acids. Looked up from germline, CDR1 is SGHVS and CDR2 is FQNEAQ. The CDR3 DNA is TGTGCCAGCAGCGGGGACAGGGACAATTCACCCCTCCACTTT. Translating it yields CASSGDRDNSPLHF.

V usage is TRBV6-5 and J usage is TRBJ1-1; D unresolved. V was trimmed by 5 bases and J by 12 bases, leaving 13 bases between them. CDR1 MNHEY and CDR2 SVGAGI come from the germline V gene. This CDR3 comprises 11 residues. As DNA, the CDR3 is TGTGCCAGCAGTCTCCGGGGTAAGACTTTCTTT. This encodes CASSLRGKTFF.

V is TRBV5-6 and J is TRBJ1-2, with D maybe TRBD1 (6 bases). There are 15 residues in the CDR3. The V gene lost 4 bases and the J gene lost 4 bases, with 17 bases spanning the gap. Germline CDR1 reads SGHDT; CDR2 reads YYEEEE. DNA of the CDR3: TGTGCCAGCAGCCCAGGACAGAGTCGACCCTATGGCTACACCTTC. It yields the protein CASSPGQSRPYGYTF.

J is TRBJ1-6 and V is TRBV7-9; 7 bases are a match to TRBD1. The V and J ends lost 5 bases and 5 bases, in that order; junction bases with no gene match: 9. CDR1 and CDR2 from the germline V gene are SEHNR and FQNEAQ (reference sequence). The length of the CDR3 is 16 residues. CDR3 region: CASSRLGQTNNSPLHF. The CDR3 nucleotides read TGTGCCAGCAGCCGCCTGGGACAGACTAATAATTCACCCCTCCACTTT.

The CDR3 DNA sequence: TGTGCCAGCAGCAGGGACAGAGGGAATTCACCCCTCCACTTT. As protein: CASSRDRGNSPLHF. The chain couples TRBV11-2 to TRBJ1-6, with 7 bases identical to TRBD1. The junction had 5 bases not matched to a gene; V was cut back by 5 bases and J by 7 bases. CDR1 and CDR2 from the germline V gene are SGHAT and FQNNGV. The CDR3 runs to 14 residues.

The rearrangement links TRBV5-6 to TRBJ1-5; TRBD1 matches at 8 bases. Germline V lookup: CDR1 SGHDT, CDR2 YYEEEE. With V trimmed by 4 bases and J by 3 bases, 9 bases remained unmatched. The CDR3 consists of 16 residues. The CDR3 sequence is CASSQYDRGINQPQHF. The CDR3 DNA follows: TGTGCCAGCAGCCAATACGACAGGGGAATCAATCAGCCCCAGCATTTT.

The gene calls are TRBV5-1 and TRBJ2-7; TRBD2 matches at 9 bases. The V segment lost 0 bases and the J segment 2 bases; nucleotides outside the gene matches: 3. The CDR3 contains 15 residues. Looked up from germline, CDR1 is SGHRS and CDR2 is YFSETQ. The CDR3: CASSLAAGGTYEQYF. Here the CDR3 DNA reads TGCGCCAGCAGCTTGGCTGCGGGGGGGACCTACGAGCAGTACTTC.

The CDR3 DNA reads as TGTGCCAGTAGTGCCGGGCCCCGAGAAGGCGGCTACACCTTC. Its translation: CASSAGPREGGYTF. V and J are TRBV19 and TRBJ1-2; D remains ambiguous. The ends were cut back, 5 bases at V and 8 bases at J, with 18 bases in the middle. Germline CDR1 reads LNHDA; CDR2 reads SQIVND (reference sequence). The CDR3 is 14 amino acids.

This rearrangement joins TRBV4-2 to TRBJ2-7; TRBD1 might be the D (5 bases). Germline V gene lookup returns CDR1 LGHNA and CDR2 YNFKEQ. The CDR3 contains 14 residues. The ends were cut back, 1 base at V and 5 bases at J, with 12 bases in the middle. The CDR3 is CASSQVDRQNEQYF. In nucleotides, the CDR3 is TGTGCCAGCAGCCAAGTAGACAGACAGAACGAGCAGTACTTC.

The chain uses TRBV30 and TRBJ2-2; D is perhaps TRBD1 (6 bases). The CDR3 runs 12 residues. Looked up from germline, CDR1 is GTSNPN and CDR2 is SVGIG (reference sequence). Trimming shortened V by 8 bases and J by 3 bases, and 10 bases separated the two germline ends. CDR3 sequence: CAVGQYTGELFF. DNA for the CDR3: TGTGCCGTAGGACAGTACACCGGGGAGCTGTTTTTT.

A single count supports this clone. This chain connects TRBV7-3 to TRBJ1-1; 7 nucleotides align to TRBD1. Germline loops: CDR1 SGHTA, CDR2 FQGTGA. Germline trimming cut 6 bases from V and 6 bases from J; bases unmatched to any gene: 7. This CDR3 contains 13 residues. The CDR3 protein is CASSSAGGSEAFF. For the CDR3, the DNA is TGTGCCAGCAGTTCTGCAGGGGGATCTGAAGCTTTCTTT.

The chain employs TRBV28 and TRBJ2-7; TRBD1 matches 7 bases. Germline CDR1 is MDHEN and CDR2 is SYDVKM. This CDR3 is 15 amino acids long. Germline trimming cut 5 bases from V and 3 bases from J; bases unmatched to any gene: 10. The CDR3, as DNA: TGTGCCAGCAGTCCAGAACAGGGGACGCACTACGAGCAGTACTTC. Its protein is CASSPEQGTHYEQYF.

The chain is built from TRBV10-3 and TRBJ1-1; 7 nucleotides match TRBD1. The CDR3 spans 14 residues. J was trimmed by 4 bases and V by 7 bases; bases with no gene match: 9. Per the germline V gene, CDR1 is ENHRY and CDR2 is SYGVKD. The CDR3 DNA is TGTGCCATCATGGGGACAGCCGGGCCCACTGAAGCTTTCTTT. Amino acid sequence: CAIMGTAGPTEAFF.

The chain carries TRBV6-5 and TRBJ1-2; D may be TRBD1 (6 bases). The germline CDR1 and CDR2 sequences are MNHEY and SVGAGI. Trimming pared 4 bases from V and 0 bases from J, leaving 15 bases between. The CDR3 runs 16 residues. The DNA of the CDR3 is TGTGCCAGCAGTTTGCAATACTCAGGGGCTAACTATGGCTACACCTTC. The encoded protein is CASSLQYSGANYGYTF.

J is TRBJ1-1 and V is TRBV18, with D possibly matching TRBD1 (5 bases). The germline V gene has CDR1 KGHSH and CDR2 LQKENI. This CDR3 spans 16 amino acids. Trimming took 6 bases from V and 4 from J, leaving 21 bases between them. DNA for the CDR3: TGTGCCAGCTCTCCGGCATTCCAGGGAGTAGGCACTGAAGCTTTCTTT. It is translated as CASSPAFQGVGTEAFF.

The rearrangement links TRBV5-1 to TRBJ2-5; D is undetermined. CDR3 length: 14 amino acids. The V and J ends lost 0 bases and 3 bases respectively, with 9 bases between them. The V gene's germline CDR1 is SGHRS and CDR2 YFSETQ. In DNA, the CDR3 is TGCGCCAGCAGCTTGGACGGCGGCAAAGAGACCCAGTACTTC. Its translation is CASSLDGGKETQYF.